Listed below are T cell receptor beta chains from one sample, sequenced in a study of T cells after yellow fever vaccination. In TCRdb, the 5' RACE reads were re-called with MiXCR into one record per CDR3 protein. The data contain a few hundred thousand distinct CDR3 sequences, over 4.5% of them seen just once; the ten biggest clones take up about 3.5%. Material: CD4+ T cells sorted from PBMCs, obtained on the day of the yellow fever booster vaccination. The receptors shown here come from a man aged 18 to 29 who received the YFV17D yellow fever vaccine. Each CDR3 is given without its conserved first and last residue. Fields, in order: V gene, CDR3 protein.

v_gene: TRBV18
CDR3aa: ASSLRTGVRTEAF

v_gene: TRBV7-9
CDR3aa: ASSPNTRRDYGYT

v_gene: TRBV7-2
CDR3aa: ASSPYRDRANYGYT

v_gene: TRBV20-1
CDR3aa: SAIIGGESYGYT

v_gene: TRBV7-2
CDR3aa: ASTIGQGSYNEQF

v_gene: TRBV4-3
CDR3aa: ASSQEWIRGRIMNTEAF

v_gene: TRBV11-2
CDR3aa: ASQTSGYQETQY

v_gene: TRBV5-6
CDR3aa: ASSRTGTVPDTQY

v_gene: TRBV29-1
CDR3aa: SFRGPETQY

v_gene: TRBV5-1
CDR3aa: ASSSASRGVEETQY

v_gene: TRBV28
CDR3aa: ASRPQGQETQY

v_gene: TRBV9
CDR3aa: ASSVGTSGGETQY

v_gene: TRBV5-1
CDR3aa: ASTSREAGELF

v_gene: TRBV11-2
CDR3aa: ASSSWRTGELF

v_gene: TRBV20-1
CDR3aa: SVSRIDRAEQY

v_gene: TRBV7-2
CDR3aa: ASTLGTSSNQPQH

v_gene: TRBV6-2/TRBV6-3
CDR3aa: ASSYVGEGTEAF

v_gene: TRBV7-2
CDR3aa: ASSLMGGPDTQY

v_gene: TRBV20-1
CDR3aa: SAADRQVRNQPQH

v_gene: TRBV7-2
CDR3aa: ASSSSAWAGNTIY

v_gene: TRBV6-2/TRBV6-3
CDR3aa: ASSYRALEQY

v_gene: TRBV7-2
CDR3aa: ASSLLVRETQY

v_gene: TRBV7-2
CDR3aa: ASSLSRTSDEAF

v_gene: TRBV20-1
CDR3aa: SARVGTGWETQY

v_gene: TRBV6-5
CDR3aa: ASSSGQGSGDYGYT

v_gene: TRBV6-6
CDR3aa: ASSLGHGLGGGQF

v_gene: TRBV5-6
CDR3aa: ASSLEGLAGVEQF

v_gene: TRBV2
CDR3aa: ASNPSTDTQY

v_gene: TRBV5-6
CDR3aa: ASSQDLAGYYTQY

v_gene: TRBV5-8
CDR3aa: ASSFLRGGLNEQF

v_gene: TRBV11-2
CDR3aa: ASSLVAGGDANYGYT

v_gene: TRBV5-1
CDR3aa: ASSAGSGSSYNEQF

v_gene: TRBV7-8
CDR3aa: ASSLEQGTTEAF

v_gene: TRBV10-3
CDR3aa: AITRQGPSGNTIY

v_gene: TRBV18
CDR3aa: ASSNASPSGNTIY

v_gene: TRBV20-1
CDR3aa: SAGPGGVTEAF

v_gene: TRBV18
CDR3aa: ASSPGTGVWGTEAF

v_gene: TRBV7-3
CDR3aa: ASSLGDHNEQF

v_gene: TRBV5-1
CDR3aa: ASSFQEGLETQY

v_gene: TRBV20-1
CDR3aa: SARVAGTQETQY

v_gene: TRBV7-2
CDR3aa: ASSPGGDSSYEQY

v_gene: TRBV28
CDR3aa: ASRRSLGMSTEAF

v_gene: TRBV9
CDR3aa: ASSATGPMADTQY

v_gene: TRBV20-1
CDR3aa: SAREGTGQETQY

v_gene: TRBV5-5
CDR3aa: ASAGAAAMNTEAF

v_gene: TRBV20-1
CDR3aa: SGSPVGRKETQY

v_gene: TRBV7-8
CDR3aa: ASSLAGGGAGGELF

v_gene: TRBV12-3/TRBV12-4
CDR3aa: ASSPSGAGYNEQF

v_gene: TRBV4-2
CDR3aa: ASSQDWADLYGYT

v_gene: TRBV7-9
CDR3aa: ASSLTGEDTQY

v_gene: TRBV11-2
CDR3aa: ASSPRIGTVRGFETQY